This T cell receptor (beta chain) was captured in a study of T-cell reconstitution after alpha-beta-depleted transplantation in children. Unique molecular identifiers were used to barcode this TCRbeta library. Via MiXCR, TCRdb re-called the PCR reads, giving one row per CDR3 protein. The profile shows about 460,000 distinct CDR3 sequences, approximately 12% of them singletons. The starting material was PBMCs from the stem cell graft donor, obtained from the stem cell graft. This clonotype originated in a human donor who donated a stem cell graft to a child with combined immunodeficiency.

As DNA, the CDR3 is TGTGCCAGCTGTTTTTATATAGAGGGTAGCGGGAATTATATATACGAGCAGTACTTC. Its protein is CASCFYIEGSGNYIYEQYF. The V call is TRBV7-3, the J call TRBJ2-7; 8 bases match TRBD2. V lost 8 bases, J lost 4 bases, and 25 bases stayed unmatched. In germline, CDR1 is SGHTA, CDR2 FQGTGA. The CDR3 length is 19 residues.